This T cell receptor beta chain was documented in a study of T cells expressing NK-cell markers. This clonotype is medium-sized by frequency. The authors generated TCR beta cDNA through 5'RACE template switching with UMIs. TCRdb re-called the 5' RACE reads, yielding one record per CDR3 amino acid sequence without DNA. This sample's clone table lists 5,100 or so distinct CDR3 sequences. The length of the CDR3 is 11 residues. CDR1 is MDHEN, CDR2 SYDVKM, per germline. The V call is TRBV28, the J call TRBJ1-1. The source material was blood T cells: a sorted CD56 or NKG2C T cell subset, CD4+ or CD8+ T cells, or bulk PBMC T cells (not recorded which). The receptor was isolated from a man younger than 30 in good health. The CDR3 is CAAKRPTEAFF.